The sample holds a few counts of the clone carrying this T cell receptor (beta chain). Its antigen is unidentified. The CDR3 is 16 residues long. Between the trimmed V and J ends, which lost 6 bases and 0 bases, there was a span of 12 bases. From germline, CDR1 is LNHDA and CDR2 SQIVND (reference sequence). The sample comes from a study of T-cell reconstitution after alpha-beta-depleted transplantation in children. Study conclusions and caveats: When one year had passed after transplant, most T-cell counts and diversity came from newly produced T cells. Two months or so post-transplant, alpha-beta T cells reportedly derived from several hundred expanded graft clones.

Preparation of the TCRbeta library used unique molecular identifiers. TCRdb analysed the PCR reads with MiXCR anew, one entry per CDR3 protein. The table includes approximately 650,000 distinct CDR3 sequences, around 13% detected once. Sequences were derived from PBMCs, sampled before TCRalphabeta/CD19-depleted stem cell transplant. This receptor was taken from a girl aged 2 to 10 with congenital amegakaryocytic thrombocytopenia, due to receive a stem cell transplant. This chain uses TRBV19 with TRBJ2-6; D gene ambiguous. The CDR3 sequence: CASRPAGFSGANVLTF. The CDR3 nucleotides read TGTGCCAGTAGGCCGGCAGGCTTCTCTGGGGCCAACGTCCTGACTTTC. Supplemented by reference TRBV19 and TRBJ2-6, the full variable domain reads DGGITQSPKYLFRKEGQNVTLSCEQNLNHDAMYWYRQDPGQGLRLIYYSQIVNDFQKGDIAEGYSVSREKKESFPLTVTSAQKNPTAFYLCASRPAGFSGANVLTFGAGSRLTVL.